This T cell receptor beta chain is drawn from a study of regulatory T cells in long-lasting Graves disease. The table lists this clonotype with many counts. Arm-PCR of CDR3 regions and iRepertoire HTBI primers were the basis on which TCR beta libraries were built. TCRdb analysed the multiplex PCR reads with MiXCR anew, one entry per CDR3 protein. The table has some 250,000 distinct CDR3 sequences, 18% seen once. Germline V gene lookup returns CDR1 MNHNS and CDR2 SASEGT. CDR3 length: 15 amino acids. Trimming pared 7 bases from V and 7 bases from J, leaving 21 bases between. The time point: newly diagnosed GD, antithyroid drugs for less than 3 months. Construction of the TCR library relied on RNA isolated from PBMCs. The sample was also linked to a second study, of T cells in Graves' hyperthyroidism and ophthalmopathy.

The chain employs TRBV6-1 and TRBJ2-3, with a weak D call TRBD2 (7 bases). The sample in question was peripheral blood mononuclear cells (PBMCs), obtained at new diagnosis, from a patient treated with antithyroid drugs. This TCR derives from a woman aged 25 to 39 with Graves disease. The CDR3 sequence: CASTPIGGGANTQYF. The DNA of the CDR3 is TGTGCCAGCACCCCCATAGGAGGGGGGGCTAATACGCAGTATTTT.